Listed below are T cell receptor beta chains from one sample, sequenced in a study of PD-1 blockade in classical Hodgkin lymphoma. Repertoires were generated with immunoSEQ multiplex PCR, while TCRdb's copy carries only in-frame clones and drops some. This table holds fewer than 20,000 clones, around 80% found once. The input for sequencing was CD4+ T cells from blood, taken before the fourth cycle of nivolumab. These receptors were obtained from a human donor with classical Hodgkin lymphoma. The CDR3 runs from the conserved cysteine through the conserved F or W. D genes are given only for firm matches. Only part of the rows carry a size: once, few, many, or a class if the clone is expanded.

j_gene,abundance,d_gene,v_gene,CDR3nt,CDR3aa
TRBJ2-1,NA,NA,TRBV5-1,TGCGCCAGCAGCCTGGTAACGAGTGAGCAGTTCTTC,CASSLVTSEQFF
TRBJ1-2,NA,NA,TRBV19,TGTGCCAGTAGTATAGTAGAGGCTTCAAACTATGGCTACACCTTC,CASSIVEASNYGYTF
TRBJ2-1,NA,NA,TRBV7-2,TGTGCCAGCAGCTTATTTGCTAGTATCTACAATGAGCAGTTCTTC,CASSLFASIYNEQFF
TRBJ2-5,few,NA,TRBV5-6,TGTGCCAGCAGCTTGTACCCGGCGGAGACGGGAGAGACCCAGTACTTC,CASSLYPAETGETQYF
TRBJ2-7,once,NA,TRBV7-8,TGTGCCAGCAGCTTAGACTATAGCTCCTACGAGCAGTACTTC,CASSLDYSSYEQYF
TRBJ1-5,NA,NA,TRBV5-1,TGCGCCAGCAGCTCCACGGGAAATCAGCCCCAGCATTTT,CASSSTGNQPQHF
TRBJ1-1,NA,NA,TRBV28,TGTGCCAGCAGTTTATCAACAGGGAGGAGGGAAGCTTTCTTT,CASSLSTGRREAFF
TRBJ2-4,NA,NA,TRBV2,TGTGCCAGCAGTGAAGTTACCCTACGGGACATTCAGTACTTC,CASSEVTLRDIQYF
TRBJ2-7,NA,TRBD2,TRBV15,TGTGCCACCAGCAGACCCGGAACTAGCGGGAGGGACGAGCAGTACTTC,CATSRPGTSGRDEQYF
TRBJ2-5,NA,NA,TRBV29-1,TGCAGCGTTGAAGATAATAGTCAGGGGGAGACCCAGTACTTC,CSVEDNSQGETQYF
TRBJ2-3,NA,TRBD2,TRBV19,TGTGCCAGTAGTATCTATACTAGCGAAGAAGATACGCAGTATTTT,CASSIYTSEEDTQYF
TRBJ2-2,NA,TRBD1,TRBV18,TGTGCCAGCTCCCATCGACAGGGGGGGCACACCGGGGAGCTGTTTTTT,CASSHRQGGHTGELFF
TRBJ1-6,NA,NA,TRBV11-2,TGTGCCAGCAGCTTAAGGACAGCTCCAAATTCACCCCTCCACTTT,CASSLRTAPNSPLHF
TRBJ1-1,NA,NA,TRBV20-1,TGCAGTGCTAGAAGGATCACTGAAGCTTTCTTT,CSARRITEAFF
TRBJ1-5,once,NA,TRBV19,TGTGCCAGTAGTATGCAGTATTTTAGCAATCAGCCCCAGCATTTT,CASSMQYFSNQPQHF
TRBJ2-4,NA,TRBD2,TRBV5-1,TGCGCCAGCAGCCCGGGAGGGGGACTAGCCAAAAACATTCAGTACTTC,CASSPGGGLAKNIQYF
TRBJ2-3,NA,TRBD2,TRBV7-8,TGTGCCAGCAGCTTTCTAGCGGGCGGCACAGATACGCAGTATTTT,CASSFLAGGTDTQYF
TRBJ2-7,few,NA,TRBV6-5,TGTGCCAGCAGCTCCCGGTTACACTACGAGCAGTACTTC,CASSSRLHYEQYF
TRBJ1-2,NA,NA,TRBV5-4,TGTGCCAGCAGCTTTATCGGACAGCAGGGTGGCTACACCTTC,CASSFIGQQGGYTF
TRBJ1-1,NA,NA,TRBV4-2,TGTGCCAGCAGCCAACCCGGACGTACGAACACTGAAGCTTTCTTT,CASSQPGRTNTEAFF